This record looks at one TCR beta chain sequence and its context. These data come from a study of blood T cell repertoires in COVID-19. The germline V gene has CDR1 LGHNA and CDR2 YNFKEQ. The V end lost 1 base, the J end lost 3 bases, and 10 bases lay between the germline ends. The CDR3 spans 15 residues. The data were produced by immunoSEQ multiplex PCR, yet TCRdb's version contains in-frame clones alone and is incomplete. Counted here are roughly 70,000 clones, around 87% occurring once; the ten biggest clones make up around 5%. V gene TRBV4-2 combines with J gene TRBJ1-5, with TRBD1 as a possible D gene (6 bases). Sequences were obtained from peripheral blood. The receptor's source is a man aged 50 or older with active COVID-19. CDR3 nucleotides: TGTGCCAGCAGCCAAGCCAGGGGAAACAATCAGCCCCAGCATTTT. It yields the protein CASSQARGNNQPQHF.